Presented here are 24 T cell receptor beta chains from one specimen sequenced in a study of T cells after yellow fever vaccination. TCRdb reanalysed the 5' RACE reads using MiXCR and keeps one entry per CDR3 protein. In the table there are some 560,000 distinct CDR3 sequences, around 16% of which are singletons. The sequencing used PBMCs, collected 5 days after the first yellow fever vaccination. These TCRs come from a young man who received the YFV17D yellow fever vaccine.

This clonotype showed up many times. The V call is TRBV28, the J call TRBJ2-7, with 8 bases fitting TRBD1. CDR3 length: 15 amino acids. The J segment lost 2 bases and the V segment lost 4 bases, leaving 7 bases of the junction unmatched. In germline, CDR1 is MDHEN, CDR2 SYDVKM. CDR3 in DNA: TGTGCCAGCAGTTCGACAGGGGAGGCTCCCTACGAGCAGTACGTC. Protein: CASSSTGEAPYEQYV.

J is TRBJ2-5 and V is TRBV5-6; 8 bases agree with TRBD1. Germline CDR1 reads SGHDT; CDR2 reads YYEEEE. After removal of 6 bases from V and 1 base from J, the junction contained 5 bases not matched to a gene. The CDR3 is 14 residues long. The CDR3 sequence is CASTPDRVQETQYF. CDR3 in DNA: TGTGCCAGCACCCCGGACAGGGTCCAAGAGACCCAGTACTTC.

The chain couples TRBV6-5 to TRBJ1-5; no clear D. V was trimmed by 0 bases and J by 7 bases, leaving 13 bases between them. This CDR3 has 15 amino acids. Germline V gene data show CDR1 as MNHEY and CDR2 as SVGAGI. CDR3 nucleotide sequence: TGTGCCAGCAGTTACTCCGGGGTCGGCGGCCAGCCCCAGCATTTT. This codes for CASSYSGVGGQPQHF.

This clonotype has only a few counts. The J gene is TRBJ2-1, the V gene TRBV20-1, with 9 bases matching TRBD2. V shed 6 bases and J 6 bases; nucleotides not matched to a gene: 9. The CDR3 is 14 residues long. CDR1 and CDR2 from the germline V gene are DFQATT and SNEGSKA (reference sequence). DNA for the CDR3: TGCAGTGCGCGGAGACTAGCGGACCCCAATGAGCAGTTCTTC. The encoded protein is CSARRLADPNEQFF.

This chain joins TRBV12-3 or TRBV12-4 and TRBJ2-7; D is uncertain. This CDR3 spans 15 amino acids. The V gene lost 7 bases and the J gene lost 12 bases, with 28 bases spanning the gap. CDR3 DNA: TGTGCCAGCACCCGGACCGGACCCCTCTATCCCCAGGCGTACGTC. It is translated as CASTRTGPLYPQAYV.

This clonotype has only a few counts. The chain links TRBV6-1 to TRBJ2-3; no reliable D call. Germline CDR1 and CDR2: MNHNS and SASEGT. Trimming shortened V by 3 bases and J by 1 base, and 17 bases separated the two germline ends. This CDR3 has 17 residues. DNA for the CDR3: TGTGCCAGCAGTGATACCTCCCGGGCCCTAGGCACAGATACGCAGTATTTT. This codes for CASSDTSRALGTDTQYF.

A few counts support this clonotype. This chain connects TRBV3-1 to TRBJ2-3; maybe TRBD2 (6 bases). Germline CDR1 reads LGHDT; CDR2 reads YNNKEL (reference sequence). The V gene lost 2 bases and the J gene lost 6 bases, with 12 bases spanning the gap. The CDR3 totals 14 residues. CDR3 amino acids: CASSQTLLADTQYF. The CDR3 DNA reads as TGTGCCAGCAGCCAAACTTTACTAGCTGATACGCAGTATTTT.

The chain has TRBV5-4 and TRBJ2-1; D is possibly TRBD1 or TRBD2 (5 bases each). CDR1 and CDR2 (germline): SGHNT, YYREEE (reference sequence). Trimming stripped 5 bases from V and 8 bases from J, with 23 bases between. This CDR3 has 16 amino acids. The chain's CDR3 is CASRIPGNPVGDEQFF. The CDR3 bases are TGTGCCAGCAGGATTCCCGGGAACCCCGTGGGGGATGAGCAGTTCTTC.

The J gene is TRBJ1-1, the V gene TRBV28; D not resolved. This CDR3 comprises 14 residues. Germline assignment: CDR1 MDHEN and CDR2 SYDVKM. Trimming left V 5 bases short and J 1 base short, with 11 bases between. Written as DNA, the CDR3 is TGTGCCAGCAGTCCCCCTCGGGCGAACACTGAAGCTTTCTTT. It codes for CASSPPRANTEAFF. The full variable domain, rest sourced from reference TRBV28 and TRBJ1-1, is DVKVTQSSRYLVKRTGEKVFLECVQDMDHENMFWYRQDPGLGLRLIYFSYDVKMKEKGDIPEGYSVSREKKERFSLILESASTNQTSMYLCASSPPRANTEAFFGQGTRLTVV.

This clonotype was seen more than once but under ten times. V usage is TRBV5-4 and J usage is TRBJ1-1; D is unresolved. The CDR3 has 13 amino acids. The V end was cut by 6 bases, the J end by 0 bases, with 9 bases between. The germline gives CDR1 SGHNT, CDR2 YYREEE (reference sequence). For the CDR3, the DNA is TGTGCCAGCAATACGGGCGTGAACACTGAAGCTTTCTTT. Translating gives CASNTGVNTEAFF. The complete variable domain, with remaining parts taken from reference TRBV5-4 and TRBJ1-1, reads ETGVTQSPTHLIKTRGQQVTLRCSSQSGHNTVSWYQQALGQGPQFIFQYYREEENGRGNFPPRFSGLQFPNYSSELNVNALELDDSALYLCASNTGVNTEAFFGQGTRLTVV.

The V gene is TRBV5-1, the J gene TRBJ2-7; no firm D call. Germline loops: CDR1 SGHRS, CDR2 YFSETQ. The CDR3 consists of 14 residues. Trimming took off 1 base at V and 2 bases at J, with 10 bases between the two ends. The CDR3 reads CASSLLNGAYEQYF. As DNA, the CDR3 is TGCGCCAGCAGCTTGCTGAACGGAGCCTACGAGCAGTACTTC.

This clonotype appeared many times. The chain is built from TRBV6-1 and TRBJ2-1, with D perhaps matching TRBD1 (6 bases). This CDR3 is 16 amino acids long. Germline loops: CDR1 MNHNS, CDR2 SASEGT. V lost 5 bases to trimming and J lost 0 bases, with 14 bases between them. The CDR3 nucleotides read TGTGCCAGCAGTCTCATTAGGGGGAGCTCCTACAATGAGCAGTTCTTC. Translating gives CASSLIRGSSYNEQFF.

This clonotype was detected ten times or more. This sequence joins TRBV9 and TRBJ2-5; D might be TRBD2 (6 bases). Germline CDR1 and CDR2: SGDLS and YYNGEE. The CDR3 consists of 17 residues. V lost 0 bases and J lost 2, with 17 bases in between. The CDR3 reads CASSVDLLSGYQETQYF. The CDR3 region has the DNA TGTGCCAGCAGCGTAGATCTCCTCAGCGGGTATCAAGAGACCCAGTACTTC.

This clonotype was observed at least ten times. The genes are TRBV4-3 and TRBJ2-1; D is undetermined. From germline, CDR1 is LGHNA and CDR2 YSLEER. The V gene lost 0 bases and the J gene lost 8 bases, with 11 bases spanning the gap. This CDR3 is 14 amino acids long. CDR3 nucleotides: TGCGCCAGCAGCCAAGAATCCCTATGGGATGAGCAGTTCTTC. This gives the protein CASSQESLWDEQFF.

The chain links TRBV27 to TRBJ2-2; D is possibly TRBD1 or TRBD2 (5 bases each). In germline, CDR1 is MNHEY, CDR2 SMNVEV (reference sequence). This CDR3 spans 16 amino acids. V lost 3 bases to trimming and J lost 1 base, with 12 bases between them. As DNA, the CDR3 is TGTGCCAGCAGTTTTACCGGGGCAGGGAACACCGGGGAGCTGTTTTTT. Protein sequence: CASSFTGAGNTGELFF.

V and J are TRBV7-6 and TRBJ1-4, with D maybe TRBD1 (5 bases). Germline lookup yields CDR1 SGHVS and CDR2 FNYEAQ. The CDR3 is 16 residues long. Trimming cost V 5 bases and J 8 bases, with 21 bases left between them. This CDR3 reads CASSARLGTAGEKLFF. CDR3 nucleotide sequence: TGTGCCAGCAGCGCTAGACTCGGGACGGCAGGGGAAAAACTGTTTTTT. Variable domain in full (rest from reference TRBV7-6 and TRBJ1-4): GAGVSQSPRYKVTKRGQDVALRCDPISGHVSLYWYRQALGQGPEFLTYFNYEAQQDKSGLPNDRFSAERPEGSISTLTIQRTEQRDSAMYRCASSARLGTAGEKLFFGSGTQLSVL.

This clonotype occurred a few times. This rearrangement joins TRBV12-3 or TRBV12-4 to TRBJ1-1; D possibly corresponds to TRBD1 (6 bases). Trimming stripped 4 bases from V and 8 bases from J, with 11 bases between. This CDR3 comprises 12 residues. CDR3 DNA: TGTGCCAGCAGTTCCCTCGGGGGCGAAGCTTTCTTT. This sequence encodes CASSSLGGEAFF.

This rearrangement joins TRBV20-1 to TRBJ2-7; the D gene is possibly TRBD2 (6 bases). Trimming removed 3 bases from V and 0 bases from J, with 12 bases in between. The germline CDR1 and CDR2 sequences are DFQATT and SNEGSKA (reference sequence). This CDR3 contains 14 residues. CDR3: CSARNGLRSYEQYF. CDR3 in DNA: TGCAGTGCTAGGAACGGACTACGCTCCTACGAGCAGTACTTC.

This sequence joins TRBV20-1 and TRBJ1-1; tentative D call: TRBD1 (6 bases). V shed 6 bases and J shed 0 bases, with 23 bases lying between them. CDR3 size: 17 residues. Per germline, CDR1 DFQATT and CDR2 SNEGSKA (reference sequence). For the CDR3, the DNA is TGCAGTGCCAGCCGAAGAAGAAATGGACAGATGAACACTGAAGCTTTCTTT. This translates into CSASRRRNGQMNTEAFF.

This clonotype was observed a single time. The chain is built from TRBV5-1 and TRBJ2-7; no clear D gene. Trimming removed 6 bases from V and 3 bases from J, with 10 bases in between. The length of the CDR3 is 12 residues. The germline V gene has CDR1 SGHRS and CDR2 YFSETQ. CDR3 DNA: TGCGCCAGCAACCTGGACGGCTACGAGCAGTACGTC. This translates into CASNLDGYEQYV.

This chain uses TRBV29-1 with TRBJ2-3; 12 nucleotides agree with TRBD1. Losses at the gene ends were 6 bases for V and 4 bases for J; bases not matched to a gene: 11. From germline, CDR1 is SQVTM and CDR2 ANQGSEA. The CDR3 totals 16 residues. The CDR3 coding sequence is TGCAGCGTAACTCCGGGACAGGGGGCGCGGGCAGATACGCAGTATTTT. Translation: CSVTPGQGARADTQYF.

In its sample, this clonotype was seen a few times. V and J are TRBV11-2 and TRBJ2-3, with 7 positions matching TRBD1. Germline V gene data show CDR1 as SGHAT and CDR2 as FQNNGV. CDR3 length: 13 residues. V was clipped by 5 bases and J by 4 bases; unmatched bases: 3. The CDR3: CASSRGTADTQYF. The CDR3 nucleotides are TGTGCCAGCAGCCGAGGGACAGCAGATACGCAGTATTTT.

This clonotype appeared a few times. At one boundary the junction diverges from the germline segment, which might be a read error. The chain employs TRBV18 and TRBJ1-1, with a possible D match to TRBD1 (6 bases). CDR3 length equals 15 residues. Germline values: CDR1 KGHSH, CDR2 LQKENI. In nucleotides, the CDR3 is TGTGCCAGCTCCCCACCGGGACACAAGAACACTGAAGCTTTCTTT. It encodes CASSPPGHKNTEAFF.

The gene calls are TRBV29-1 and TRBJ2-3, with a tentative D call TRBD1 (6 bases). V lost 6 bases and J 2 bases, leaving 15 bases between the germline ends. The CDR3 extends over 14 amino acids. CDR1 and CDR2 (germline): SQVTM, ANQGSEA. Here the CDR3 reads CSVAGTLNTDTQYF. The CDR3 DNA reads TGCAGCGTCGCCGGGACATTAAACACAGATACGCAGTATTTT.